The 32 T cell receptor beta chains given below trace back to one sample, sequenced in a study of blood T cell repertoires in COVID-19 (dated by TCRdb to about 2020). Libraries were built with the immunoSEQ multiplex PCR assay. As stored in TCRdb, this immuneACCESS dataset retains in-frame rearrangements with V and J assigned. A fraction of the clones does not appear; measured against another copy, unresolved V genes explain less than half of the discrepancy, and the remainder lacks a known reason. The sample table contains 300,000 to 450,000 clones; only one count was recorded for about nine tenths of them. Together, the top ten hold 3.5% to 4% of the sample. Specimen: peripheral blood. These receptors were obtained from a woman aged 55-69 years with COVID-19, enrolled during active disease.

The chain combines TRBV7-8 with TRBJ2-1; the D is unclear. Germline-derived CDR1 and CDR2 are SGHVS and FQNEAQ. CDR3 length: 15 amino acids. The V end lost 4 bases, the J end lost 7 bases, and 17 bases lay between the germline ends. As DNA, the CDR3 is TGTGCCAGCAGCTCCCCCCCGCGGCAACGGAATGAGCAGTTCTTC. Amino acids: CASSSPPRQRNEQFF.

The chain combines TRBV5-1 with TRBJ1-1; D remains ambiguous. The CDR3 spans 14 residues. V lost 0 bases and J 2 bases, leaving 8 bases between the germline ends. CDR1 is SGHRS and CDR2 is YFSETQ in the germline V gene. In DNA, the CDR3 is TGCGCCAGCAGCTTGGACGGGGAAAACACTGAAGCTTTCTTT. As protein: CASSLDGENTEAFF. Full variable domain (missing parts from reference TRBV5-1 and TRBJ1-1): KAGVTQTPRYLIKTRGQQVTLSCSPISGHRSVSWYQQTPGQGLQFLFEYFSETQRNKGNFPGRFSGRQFSNSRSEMNVSTLELGDSALYLCASSLDGENTEAFFGQGTRLTVV.

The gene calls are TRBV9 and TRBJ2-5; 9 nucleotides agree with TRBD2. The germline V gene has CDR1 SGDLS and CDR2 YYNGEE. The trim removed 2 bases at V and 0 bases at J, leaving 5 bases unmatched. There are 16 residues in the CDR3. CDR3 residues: CASSVSTSGYQETQYF. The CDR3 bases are TGTGCCAGCAGCGTTTCGACTAGCGGTTACCAAGAGACCCAGTACTTC.

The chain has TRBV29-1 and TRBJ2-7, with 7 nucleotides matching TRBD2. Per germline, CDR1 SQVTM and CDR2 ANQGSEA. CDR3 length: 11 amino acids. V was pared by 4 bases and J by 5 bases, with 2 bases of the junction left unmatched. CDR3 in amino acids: CSVARGDEQYF. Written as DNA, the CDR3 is TGCAGCGTTGCTCGGGGGGACGAGCAGTACTTC.

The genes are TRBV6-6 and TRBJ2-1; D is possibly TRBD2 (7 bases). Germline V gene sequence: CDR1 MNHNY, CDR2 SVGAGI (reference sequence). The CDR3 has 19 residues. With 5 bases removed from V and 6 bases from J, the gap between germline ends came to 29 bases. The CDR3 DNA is TGTGCCAGCAGTCGGGACGGGGACAAGCGGGGAACCGGTGGCAATGAGCAGTTCTTC. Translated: CASSRDGDKRGTGGNEQFF.

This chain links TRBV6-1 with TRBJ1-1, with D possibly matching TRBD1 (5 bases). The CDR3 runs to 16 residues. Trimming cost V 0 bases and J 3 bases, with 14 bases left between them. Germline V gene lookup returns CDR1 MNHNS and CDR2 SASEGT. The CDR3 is CASSEAGRVVDTEAFF. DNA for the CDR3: TGTGCCAGCAGTGAAGCAGGCAGGGTGGTAGACACTGAAGCTTTCTTT.

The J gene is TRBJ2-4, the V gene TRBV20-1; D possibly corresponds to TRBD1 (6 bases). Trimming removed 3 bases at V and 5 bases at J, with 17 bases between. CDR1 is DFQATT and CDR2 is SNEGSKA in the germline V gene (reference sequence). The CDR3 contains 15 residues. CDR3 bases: TGCAGTGCTAGTGTTCCAGGGGCCGGTCAAAACATTCAGTACTTC. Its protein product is CSASVPGAGQNIQYF.

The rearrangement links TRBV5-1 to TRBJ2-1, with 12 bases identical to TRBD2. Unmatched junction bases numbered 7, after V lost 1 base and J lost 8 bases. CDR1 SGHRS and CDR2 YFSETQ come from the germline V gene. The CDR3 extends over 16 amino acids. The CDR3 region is CASSLIPSGGADEQFF. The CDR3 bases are TGCGCCAGCAGCTTGATCCCTAGCGGGGGGGCAGATGAGCAGTTCTTC.

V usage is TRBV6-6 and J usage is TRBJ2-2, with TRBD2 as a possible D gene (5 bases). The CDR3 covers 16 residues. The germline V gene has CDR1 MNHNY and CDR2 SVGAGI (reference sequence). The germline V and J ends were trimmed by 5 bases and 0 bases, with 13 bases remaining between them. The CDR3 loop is CASSNPGTSNTGELFF. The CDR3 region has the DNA TGTGCCAGCAGTAACCCGGGAACCTCGAACACCGGGGAGCTGTTTTTT.

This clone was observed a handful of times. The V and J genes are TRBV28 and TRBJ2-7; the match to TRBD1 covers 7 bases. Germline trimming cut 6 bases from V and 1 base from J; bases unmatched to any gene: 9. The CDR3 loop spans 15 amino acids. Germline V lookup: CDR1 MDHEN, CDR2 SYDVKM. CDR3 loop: CASSQPGTVSYEQYF. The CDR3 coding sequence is TGTGCCAGCAGCCAACCAGGGACAGTTTCCTACGAGCAGTACTTC.

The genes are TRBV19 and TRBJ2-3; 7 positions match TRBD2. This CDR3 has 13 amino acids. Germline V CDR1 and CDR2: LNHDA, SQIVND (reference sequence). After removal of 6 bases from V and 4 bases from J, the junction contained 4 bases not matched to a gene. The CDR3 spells CASSRGRADTQYF. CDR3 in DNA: TGTGCCAGTAGCCGTGGGAGGGCAGATACGCAGTATTTT.

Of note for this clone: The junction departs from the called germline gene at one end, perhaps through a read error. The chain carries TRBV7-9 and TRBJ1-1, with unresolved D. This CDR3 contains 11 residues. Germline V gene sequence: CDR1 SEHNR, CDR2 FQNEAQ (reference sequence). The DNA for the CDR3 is TGTGCCAGCAGCTTAGACCAGGTTCTACTCTTT. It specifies CASSLDQVLLF.

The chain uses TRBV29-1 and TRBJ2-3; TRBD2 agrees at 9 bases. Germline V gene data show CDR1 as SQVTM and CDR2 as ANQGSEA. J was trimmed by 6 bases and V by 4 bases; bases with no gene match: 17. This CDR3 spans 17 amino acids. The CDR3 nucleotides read TGCAGCGTTGGGCAGATTCCTAGCGGGGCCCTAAGGGATACGCAGTATTTT. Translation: CSVGQIPSGALRDTQYF.

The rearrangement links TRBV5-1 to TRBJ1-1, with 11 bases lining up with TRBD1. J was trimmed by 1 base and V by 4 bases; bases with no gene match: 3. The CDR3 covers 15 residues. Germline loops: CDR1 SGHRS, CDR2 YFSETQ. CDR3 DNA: TGCGCCAGCAGCCGGGGACAGGGGGAGAACACTGAAGCTTTCTTT. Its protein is CASSRGQGENTEAFF.

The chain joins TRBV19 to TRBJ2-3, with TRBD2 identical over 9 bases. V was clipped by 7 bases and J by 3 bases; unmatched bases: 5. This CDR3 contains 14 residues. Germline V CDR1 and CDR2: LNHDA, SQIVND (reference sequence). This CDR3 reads CASKRGAGTDTQYF. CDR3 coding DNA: TGTGCCAGTAAGCGGGGGGCGGGTACAGATACGCAGTATTTT. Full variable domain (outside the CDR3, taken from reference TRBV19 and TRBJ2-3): DGGITQSPKYLFRKEGQNVTLSCEQNLNHDAMYWYRQDPGQGLRLIYYSQIVNDFQKGDIAEGYSVSREKKESFPLTVTSAQKNPTAFYLCASKRGAGTDTQYFGPGTRLTVL.

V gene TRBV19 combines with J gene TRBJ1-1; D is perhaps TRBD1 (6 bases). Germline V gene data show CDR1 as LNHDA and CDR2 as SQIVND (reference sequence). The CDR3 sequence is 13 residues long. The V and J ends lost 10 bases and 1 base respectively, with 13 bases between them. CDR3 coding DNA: TGTGCCACCTCCCGGACAGAGAACACTGAAGCTTTCTTT. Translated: CATSRTENTEAFF.

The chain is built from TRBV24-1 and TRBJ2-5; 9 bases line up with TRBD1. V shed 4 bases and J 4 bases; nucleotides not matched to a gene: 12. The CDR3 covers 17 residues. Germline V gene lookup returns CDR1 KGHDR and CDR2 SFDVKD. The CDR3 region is CATSDSPRTGVPETQYF. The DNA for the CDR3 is TGTGCCACCAGTGACTCGCCGAGGACAGGGGTCCCAGAGACCCAGTACTTC.

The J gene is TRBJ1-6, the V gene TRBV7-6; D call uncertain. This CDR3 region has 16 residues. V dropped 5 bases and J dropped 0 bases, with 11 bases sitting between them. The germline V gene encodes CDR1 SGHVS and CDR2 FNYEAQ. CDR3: CASSPEGSSYNSPLHF. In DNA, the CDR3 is TGTGCCAGCAGCCCGGAGGGTAGCTCCTATAATTCACCCCTCCACTTT.

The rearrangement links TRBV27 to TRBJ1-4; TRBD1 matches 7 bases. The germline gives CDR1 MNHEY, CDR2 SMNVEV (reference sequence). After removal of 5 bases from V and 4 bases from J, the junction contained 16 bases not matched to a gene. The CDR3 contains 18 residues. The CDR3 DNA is TGTGCCAGCAGTCTCTACCCCCCGGGACAGTTGGATAATGAAAAACTGTTTTTT. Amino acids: CASSLYPPGQLDNEKLFF.

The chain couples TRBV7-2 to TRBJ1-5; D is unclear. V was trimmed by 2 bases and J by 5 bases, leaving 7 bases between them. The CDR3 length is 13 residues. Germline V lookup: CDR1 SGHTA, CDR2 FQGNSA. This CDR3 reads CASSLQMDQPQHF. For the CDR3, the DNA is TGTGCCAGCAGCTTACAGATGGATCAGCCCCAGCATTTT.

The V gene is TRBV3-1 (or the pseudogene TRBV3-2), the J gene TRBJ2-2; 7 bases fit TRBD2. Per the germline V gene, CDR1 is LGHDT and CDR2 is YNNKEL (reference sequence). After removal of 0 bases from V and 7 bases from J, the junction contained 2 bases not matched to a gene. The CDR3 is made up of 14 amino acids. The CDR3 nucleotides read TGTGCCAGCAGCCAAGAAAGGGAGGGCGGGGAGCTGTTTTTT. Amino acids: CASSQEREGGELFF.

The CDR3: CASSPRVPRWEQYF. As DNA, the CDR3 is TGTGCCAGCAGTCCAAGAGTCCCGCGTTGGGAGCAGTACTTC. This sequence joins TRBV28 and TRBJ2-7; D not resolved. CDR1 is MDHEN, CDR2 SYDVKM, per germline. This CDR3 has 14 residues. Trimming removed 5 bases at V and 7 bases at J, with 18 bases between. Based on the CDR3 plus reference TRBV28 and TRBJ2-7, the full variable domain is DVKVTQSSRYLVKRTGEKVFLECVQDMDHENMFWYRQDPGLGLRLIYFSYDVKMKEKGDIPEGYSVSREKKERFSLILESASTNQTSMYLCASSPRVPRWEQYFGPGTRLTVT.

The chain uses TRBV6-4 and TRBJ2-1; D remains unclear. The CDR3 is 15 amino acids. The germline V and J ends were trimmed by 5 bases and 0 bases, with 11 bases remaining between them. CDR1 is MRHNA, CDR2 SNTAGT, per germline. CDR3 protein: CASSQTASSYNEQFF. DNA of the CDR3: TGTGCCAGCAGTCAGACTGCTAGCTCCTACAATGAGCAGTTCTTC.

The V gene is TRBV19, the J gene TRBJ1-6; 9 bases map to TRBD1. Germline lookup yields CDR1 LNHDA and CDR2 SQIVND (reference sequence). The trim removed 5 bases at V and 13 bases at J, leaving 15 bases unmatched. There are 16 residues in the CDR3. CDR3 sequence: CASSLEGTGTLGPLHF. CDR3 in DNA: TGTGCCAGTAGTCTCGAGGGGACAGGGACTCTTGGGCCCCTCCACTTT.

CDR3 DNA: TGTGCCAGCAGCCAAGATATAGCGGGGGGATACGAGCAGTACTTC. Residues: CASSQDIAGGYEQYF. V is TRBV4-2 and J is TRBJ2-7; 10 bases line up with TRBD2. This CDR3 has 15 amino acids. Trimming took 0 bases from V and 4 from J; bases not matched to a gene: 3. Germline CDR1 and CDR2: LGHNA and YNFKEQ.

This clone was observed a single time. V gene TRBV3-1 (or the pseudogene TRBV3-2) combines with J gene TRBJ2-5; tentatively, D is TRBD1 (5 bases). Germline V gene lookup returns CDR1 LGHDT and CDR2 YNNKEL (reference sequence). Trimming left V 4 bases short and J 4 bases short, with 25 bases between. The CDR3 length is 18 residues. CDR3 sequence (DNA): TGTGCCAGCAGCCCAAGATGGGGAAACAGGCCCCAGACAGAGACCCAGTACTTC. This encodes CASSPRWGNRPQTETQYF.

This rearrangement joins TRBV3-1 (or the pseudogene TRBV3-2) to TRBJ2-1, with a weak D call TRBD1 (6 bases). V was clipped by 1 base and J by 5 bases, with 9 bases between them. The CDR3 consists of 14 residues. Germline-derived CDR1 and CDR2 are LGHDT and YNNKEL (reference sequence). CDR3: CASSQGTVNNEQFF. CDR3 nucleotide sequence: TGTGCCAGCAGCCAAGGGACAGTTAACAATGAGCAGTTCTTC.

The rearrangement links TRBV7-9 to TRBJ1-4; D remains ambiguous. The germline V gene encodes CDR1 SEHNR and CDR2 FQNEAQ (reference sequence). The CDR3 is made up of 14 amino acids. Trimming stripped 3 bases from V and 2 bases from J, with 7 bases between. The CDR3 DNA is TGTGCCAGCAGCTTTGGGCAGACTAATGAAAAACTGTTTTTT. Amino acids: CASSFGQTNEKLFF.

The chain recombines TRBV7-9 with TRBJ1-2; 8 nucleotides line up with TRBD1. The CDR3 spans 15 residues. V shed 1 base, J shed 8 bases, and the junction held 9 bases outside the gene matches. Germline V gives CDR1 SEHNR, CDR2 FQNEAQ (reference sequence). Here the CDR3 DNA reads TGTGCCAGCAGCTTAGGAGGACAGGGCTCGGAAGGCTACACCTTC. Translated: CASSLGGQGSEGYTF.

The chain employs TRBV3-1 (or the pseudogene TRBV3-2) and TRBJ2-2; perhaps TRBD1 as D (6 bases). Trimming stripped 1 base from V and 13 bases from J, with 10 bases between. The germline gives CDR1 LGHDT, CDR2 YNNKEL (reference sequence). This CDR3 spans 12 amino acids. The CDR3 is CASSQAGVVLFF. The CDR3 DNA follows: TGTGCCAGCAGCCAAGCAGGGGTAGTGCTGTTTTTT.

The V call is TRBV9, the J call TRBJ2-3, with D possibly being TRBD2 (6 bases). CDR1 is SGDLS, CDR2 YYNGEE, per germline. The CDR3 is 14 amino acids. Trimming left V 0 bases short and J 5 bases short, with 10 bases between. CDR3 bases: TGTGCCAGCAGCGTAGGTCGGGGGAGAGATACGCAGTATTTT. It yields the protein CASSVGRGRDTQYF.

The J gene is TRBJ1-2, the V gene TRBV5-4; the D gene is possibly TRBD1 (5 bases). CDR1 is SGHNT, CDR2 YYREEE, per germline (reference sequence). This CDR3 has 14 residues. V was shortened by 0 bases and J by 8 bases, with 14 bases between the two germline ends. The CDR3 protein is CASSLESGGRGYTF. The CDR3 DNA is TGTGCCAGCAGCTTGGAATCGGGGGGAAGAGGCTACACCTTC.